Described below is a single T cell receptor beta chain sequence and its context. Germline V gene sequence: CDR1 LGHDT, CDR2 YNNKEL (reference sequence). Trimming cost V 3 bases and J 0 bases, with 14 bases left between them. The CDR3 is 16 amino acids. This record belongs to a study of blood T cell repertoires in COVID-19. Measured with immunoSEQ multiplex PCR; TCRdb has only the in-frame clones, and not every one. The sample has approximately 390,000 clones, around nine tenths seen once. What was sequenced was PBMCs or T cells enriched from blood (not recorded which). The chain links TRBV3-1 (or the pseudogene TRBV3-2) to TRBJ2-5; D is undetermined. This TCR derives from a woman in her forties or fifties who had recovered from COVID-19. In nucleotides, the CDR3 is TGTGCCAGCAGCCATACTGCGGCTGGTTACCAAGAGACCCAGTACTTC. It encodes CASSHTAAGYQETQYF.